What follows are 29 T cell receptor beta chains derived from one specimen sequenced in a study of shared clonotypes between healthy human individuals. Some clones are missing from TCRdb's copy, which holds only in-frame ones; the method was immunoSEQ multiplex PCR. The sample holds approximately 2,000,000 clones, less than 95% seen once. Sequenced sample: naive CD4+ T cells from PBMCs. Subset: CD45RA+ positively selected. The source of these receptors is a man aged 18 to 30 in good health. Some clones in this sample may be carry-over from other donors' samples.

This chain joins TRBV18 and TRBJ1-5; no clear D gene. CDR3 size: 14 residues. Germline CDR1 is KGHSH and CDR2 is LQKENI. Trimming shortened V by 6 bases and J by 0 bases, and 9 bases separated the two germline ends. This chain's CDR3 is CASSLEISNQPQHF. CDR3 DNA: TGTGCCAGCTCGTTAGAGATTAGCAATCAGCCCCAGCATTTT.

The chain recombines TRBV5-1 with TRBJ1-4; D is unresolved. CDR1 and CDR2 from the germline V gene are SGHRS and YFSETQ. This CDR3 is built from 13 residues. Trimming removed 2 bases from V and 5 bases from J, with 7 bases in between. The CDR3: CASSFRENEKLFF. The CDR3 nucleotides read TGCGCCAGCAGCTTCCGGGAAAATGAAAAACTGTTTTTT.

The rearrangement links TRBV6-5 to TRBJ2-7; TRBD1 is a possible D gene (6 bases). The CDR3 extends over 14 amino acids. V was cut by 7 bases and J by 2 bases, with 15 bases left in between. Germline V CDR1 and CDR2: MNHEY, SVGAGI. CDR3 coding DNA: TGTGCCAGCACCTCCAGGGGCCTTGCCTACGAGCAGTACTTC. Protein product: CASTSRGLAYEQYF.

The chain joins TRBV7-3 to TRBJ2-2; 9 nucleotides match TRBD1. The germline CDR1 and CDR2 sequences are SGHTA and FQGTGA. CDR3 length equals 14 residues. V trimming: 5 bases; J trimming: 5 bases; junction bases outside the gene matches: 3. CDR3 protein: CASSRQGVTGELFF. The CDR3 DNA is TGTGCCAGCAGCCGACAGGGGGTTACCGGGGAGCTGTTTTTT. The entire variable domain, with the rest obtained from reference TRBV7-3 and TRBJ2-2, is as follows: GAGVSQTPSNKVTEKGKYVELRCDPISGHTALYWYRQSLGQGPEFLIYFQGTGAADDSGLPNDRFFAVRPEGSVSTLKIQRTERGDSAVYLCASSRQGVTGELFFGEGSRLTVL.

The chain combines TRBV7-2 with TRBJ2-2; TRBD2 agrees at 10 bases. This CDR3 is 15 amino acids long. CDR1 and CDR2 from the germline V gene are SGHTA and FQGNSA. V lost 6 bases and J lost 5; bases outside the gene matches: 6. CDR3 bases: TGTGCCAGCAGTCGAGCGGGAGGGAGGACCGGGGAGCTGTTTTTT. It codes for CASSRAGGRTGELFF.

The V gene is TRBV6-5, the J gene TRBJ2-1; D possibly uses TRBD1 or TRBD2 (5 bases each). The CDR3 length is 15 residues. The V gene's germline CDR1 is MNHEY and CDR2 SVGAGI. Trimming cost V 6 bases and J 6 bases, with 18 bases left between them. The CDR3 DNA sequence: TGTGCCAGCAGCATTACCTGGGACCAAGCCAATGAGCAGTTCTTC. Its translation: CASSITWDQANEQFF.

V and J are TRBV7-9 and TRBJ1-1, with D hard to call. Trimming stripped 6 bases from V and 8 bases from J, with 19 bases between. CDR3 length: 14 residues. Germline V gives CDR1 SEHNR, CDR2 FQNEAQ (reference sequence). The CDR3 loop is CASSWTEQAKEAFF. In nucleotides, the CDR3 is TGTGCCAGCAGTTGGACGGAACAAGCGAAAGAAGCTTTCTTT.

The chain recombines TRBV28 with TRBJ1-2, with no clear D. Germline lookup yields CDR1 MDHEN and CDR2 SYDVKM. This CDR3 comprises 13 residues. The V gene lost 2 bases and the J gene lost 5 bases, with 9 bases spanning the gap. CDR3 sequence reads: CASSLRGWYGYTF. CDR3 in DNA: TGTGCCAGCAGTTTACGGGGTTGGTATGGCTACACCTTC.

The rearrangement links TRBV11-2 to TRBJ2-7, with D uncertain. The germline V gene has CDR1 SGHAT and CDR2 FQNNGV. This CDR3 spans 12 amino acids. The V and J ends lost 4 bases and 3 bases respectively, with 7 bases between them. In DNA, the CDR3 is TGTGCCAGCAGCTCCCGCCTCTACGAGCAGTACTTC. This encodes CASSSRLYEQYF.

The V and J genes are TRBV5-3 and TRBJ2-1, with D perhaps being TRBD1 or TRBD2 (6 bases each). TRBV5-3 is an ORF, and what it does is uncertain. The V gene lost 2 bases and the J gene lost 4 bases, with 19 bases spanning the gap. This CDR3 is 17 amino acids long. The CDR3 sequence: CARSLTGTPSIYNEQFF. The CDR3 bases are TGTGCCAGAAGCTTAACAGGGACTCCCTCGATATACAATGAGCAGTTCTTC.

The chain uses TRBV6-5 and TRBJ1-1; D not resolved. The V gene's germline CDR1 is MNHEY and CDR2 SVGAGI. V shed 4 bases and J shed 2 bases, with 11 bases lying between them. CDR3 length: 14 amino acids. This CDR3 reads CASSSTYTNTEAFF. The CDR3, as DNA: TGTGCCAGCAGTTCCACTTACACAAACACTGAAGCTTTCTTT.

CDR3: CASSIDQGGFRHQPQHF. The CDR3 DNA follows: TGTGCCAGTAGTATAGATCAAGGGGGCTTCCGGCATCAGCCCCAGCATTTT. This sequence joins TRBV19 and TRBJ1-5; 7 nucleotides line up with TRBD1. The V gene's germline CDR1 is LNHDA and CDR2 SQIVND (reference sequence). The trim removed 0 bases at V and 5 bases at J, leaving 10 bases unmatched. This CDR3 is 17 amino acids long.

The V call is TRBV4-3, the J call TRBJ2-1; D gene uncertain. This CDR3 contains 17 residues. V lost 3 bases to trimming and J lost 7 bases, with 22 bases between them. CDR1 is LGHNA and CDR2 is YSLEER in the germline V gene. The CDR3 is CASSQRPNFGAGNEQFF. DNA for the CDR3: TGCGCCAGCAGCCAGCGACCTAATTTTGGCGCCGGAAATGAGCAGTTCTTC.

The chain has TRBV28 and TRBJ2-3, with a tentative D call TRBD2 (7 bases). The CDR3 sequence is 16 residues long. V was trimmed by 6 bases and J by 0 bases, leaving 16 bases between them. Germline V gene data show CDR1 as MDHEN and CDR2 as SYDVKM. DNA for the CDR3: TGTGCCAGCAGCGGAGGGGGGGCAGCTAGCACAGATACGCAGTATTTT. Its protein product is CASSGGGAASTDTQYF.

V usage is TRBV11-2 and J usage is TRBJ1-3; D gene ambiguous. The V end lost 4 bases, the J end lost 11 bases, and 18 bases lay between the germline ends. Germline V CDR1 and CDR2: SGHAT, FQNNGV. The CDR3 totals 14 residues. CDR3 nucleotides: TGTGCCAGCAGCTACACCACCGGTTTGGTCGCCATATATTTT. Translation gives CASSYTTGLVAIYF.

J is TRBJ2-1 and V is TRBV18; the match to TRBD1 covers 10 bases. The CDR3 length is 15 residues. Trimming removed 3 bases from V and 5 bases from J; junction bases left unmatched: 4. Germline V gene sequence: CDR1 KGHSH, CDR2 LQKENI. The CDR3 region has the DNA TGTGCCAGCTCACCGATGACAGGGGGCAACAATGAGCAGTTCTTC. The encoded protein is CASSPMTGGNNEQFF. Full variable domain (missing parts from reference TRBV18 and TRBJ2-1): NAGVMQNPRHLVRRRGQEARLRCSPMKGHSHVYWYRQLPEEGLKFMVYLQKENIIDESGMPKERFSAEFPKEGPSILRIQQVVRGDSAAYFCASSPMTGGNNEQFFGPGTRLTVL.

The count of this clone is one. The chain links TRBV11-3 to TRBJ1-4; D remains ambiguous. CDR1 is SGHNT, CDR2 YENEEA, per germline. The CDR3 loop spans 17 amino acids. V gave up 4 bases and J gave up 0 bases, with 15 bases separating them. The CDR3 spells CASSCARAAATNEKLFF. The CDR3 nucleotides are TGTGCCAGCAGCTGCGCTAGGGCGGCGGCAACTAATGAAAAACTGTTTTTT.

The V and J genes are TRBV28 and TRBJ1-5, with unresolved D. Germline V gene lookup returns CDR1 MDHEN and CDR2 SYDVKM. The germline V and J ends were trimmed by 7 bases and 0 bases, with 10 bases remaining between them. This CDR3 has 14 residues. The CDR3 loop is CASTWGSSNQPQHF. The DNA of the CDR3 is TGTGCCAGCACGTGGGGTTCTAGCAATCAGCCCCAGCATTTT. Filled out from reference TRBV28 and TRBJ1-5, the complete variable domain reads DVKVTQSSRYLVKRTGEKVFLECVQDMDHENMFWYRQDPGLGLRLIYFSYDVKMKEKGDIPEGYSVSREKKERFSLILESASTNQTSMYLCASTWGSSNQPQHFGDGTRLSIL.

The chain employs TRBV5-1 and TRBJ2-5; perhaps D is TRBD1 or TRBD2 (6 bases each). Germline CDR1 reads SGHRS; CDR2 reads YFSETQ. Trimming removed 4 bases from V and 5 bases from J, with 15 bases in between. The CDR3 is 14 residues long. For the CDR3, the DNA is TGCGCCAGCAGCGAGGGGGGCTTACTGGAGACCCAGTACTTC. Its protein product is CASSEGGLLETQYF.

The V gene is TRBV13, the J gene TRBJ2-5; TRBD2 matches at 7 bases. The CDR3 has 16 residues. Germline V CDR1 and CDR2: PRHDT, FYEKMQ (reference sequence). The junction had 11 bases not matched to a gene; V was cut back by 2 bases and J by 5 bases. The CDR3 sequence is CASSLRRLGGSETQYF. The CDR3, as DNA: TGTGCCAGCAGCTTACGTCGATTGGGCGGGAGTGAGACCCAGTACTTC.

This rearrangement joins TRBV4-1 to TRBJ2-7; 10 bases are shared with TRBD1. Per the germline V gene, CDR1 is MGHRA and CDR2 is YSYEKL. The CDR3 is 20 residues long. The trim removed 0 bases at V and 2 bases at J, leaving 16 bases unmatched. The CDR3: CASSQDRPGTGATRAYEQYF. DNA of the CDR3: TGCGCCAGCAGCCAAGATCGACCCGGGACAGGGGCAACAAGAGCCTACGAGCAGTACTTC.

The J gene is TRBJ2-5, the V gene TRBV6-5; TRBD2 aligns across 9 bases. The CDR3 is made up of 15 amino acids. J gave up 5 bases and V 3 bases, and 7 bases lay outside the gene matches. Per germline, CDR1 MNHEY and CDR2 SVGAGI. The CDR3 DNA sequence: TGTGCCAGCAGTTATCTTTCTAGCGGGAAGGAGACCCAGTACTTC. This translates into CASSYLSSGKETQYF.

The count of this clone is one. This chain connects TRBV9 to TRBJ2-3, with 14 nucleotides matching TRBD2. The length of the CDR3 is 15 residues. CDR1 and CDR2 from the germline V gene are SGDLS and YYNGEE. Trimming cost V 4 bases and J 9 bases; bases outside gene matches: 7. DNA of the CDR3: TGTGCCAGCAGCATAGGGACTAGCGGGAGTGAGACGCAGTATTTT. Its protein is CASSIGTSGSETQYF.

J is TRBJ2-1 and V is TRBV7-2, with 14 nucleotides matching TRBD2. Germline trimming cut 6 bases from V and 7 bases from J; bases unmatched to any gene: 11. Per germline, CDR1 SGHTA and CDR2 FQGNSA. The CDR3 sequence is 17 residues long. CDR3 DNA sequence: TGTGCCAGCAGACCTCAGACTAGCGGGAGGGTCCGTAATGAGCAGTTCTTC. Translation gives CASRPQTSGRVRNEQFF.

On this clone itself: Other nucleotide sequences from this sample produce the same CDR3. This chain joins TRBV6-5 and TRBJ1-2; 9 bases line up with TRBD1. The CDR3 covers 15 residues. Germline V gene sequence: CDR1 MNHEY, CDR2 SVGAGI. Germline trimming cut 4 bases from V and 4 bases from J; bases unmatched to any gene: 7. Here the CDR3 reads CASSSTGTGIYGYTF. In nucleotides, the CDR3 is TGTGCCAGCAGTTCCACCGGGACAGGGATCTATGGCTACACCTTC.

The genes are TRBV2 and TRBJ2-1; no reliable D call. V was trimmed by 1 base and J by 3 bases, leaving 10 bases between them. Germline CDR1 and CDR2: SNHLY and FYNNEI. This CDR3 has 15 amino acids. The CDR3 spells CASSEGSTDYNEQFF. In DNA, the CDR3 is TGTGCCAGCAGTGAAGGCTCGACGGACTACAATGAGCAGTTCTTC. Complete variable domain (other parts from reference TRBV2 and TRBJ2-1): EPEVTQTPSHQVTQMGQEVILRCVPISNHLYFYWYRQILGQKVEFLVSFYNNEISEKSEIFDDQFSVERPDGSNFTLKIRSTKLEDSAMYFCASSEGSTDYNEQFFGPGTRLTVL.

This chain joins TRBV6-1 and TRBJ2-2; TRBD1 aligns across 8 bases. Germline loops: CDR1 MNHNS, CDR2 SASEGT. J was trimmed by 6 bases and V by 5 bases; bases with no gene match: 2. This CDR3 has 13 residues. The CDR3 loop is CASSQQGAGELFF. CDR3 coding DNA: TGTGCCAGCAGTCAACAGGGGGCCGGGGAGCTGTTTTTT.

J is TRBJ2-6 and V is TRBV28; D may be TRBD1 (5 bases). This CDR3 spans 20 amino acids. Trimming removed 2 bases from V and 6 bases from J, with 26 bases in between. CDR1 MDHEN and CDR2 SYDVKM come from the germline V gene. CDR3 DNA sequence: TGTGCCAGCAGTTTAAGGGGAAGGGCGATCCCTAGTTCTTCGGCCAACGTCCTGACTTTC. Its protein product is CASSLRGRAIPSSSANVLTF.

The chain joins TRBV16 to TRBJ2-5, with D perhaps TRBD1 (5 bases). The V gene's germline CDR1 is KGHSY and CDR2 FQNENV. V lost 5 bases and J 1 base, leaving 11 bases between the germline ends. This CDR3 is built from 14 residues. CDR3 protein: CASSSRQSQETQYF. DNA for the CDR3: TGTGCCAGCAGCTCACGACAGAGCCAAGAGACCCAGTACTTC. Full variable domain (remainder filled in from reference TRBV16 and TRBJ2-5): GEEVAQTPKHLVRGEGQKAKLYCAPIKGHSYVFWYQQVLKNEFKFLISFQNENVFDETGMPKERFSAKCLPNSPCSLEIQATKLEDSAVYFCASSSRQSQETQYFGPGTRLLVL.